This TCR beta chain emerged from a study of blood T cell repertoires in COVID-19. Looking at the study overall: COVID-19 samples collected from the United States, Italy and Spain covered acute and convalescent phases. The analysed material was cDNA or gDNA that came from T cells, B-cell-depleted T cells, or PBMCs.

V lost 2 bases, J lost 5 bases, and 17 bases stayed unmatched. CDR1 is SGHRS, CDR2 YFSETQ, per germline. The CDR3 sequence is 18 residues long. Per the study methods: By means of reference gene primer amplification, nucleated cell counts were estimated. Only in-frame clones appear in the TCRdb table, and some are missing; sequencing was by immunoSEQ multiplex PCR. D and trimming were read from the DNA, whereas the V and J calls and clone size are those reported in that table. The sample has some 140,000 clones, 75% to 80% seen once; the top ten hold approximately 1.8%. The genes are TRBV5-1 and TRBJ2-7, with 9 bases identical to TRBD1. The sequenced material came from peripheral blood. The clonotype originates from a man of 80 years or more with acute or convalescent COVID-19. The CDR3 region is CASSFPYSGTGLPNEQYF. The CDR3 nucleotides are TGCGCCAGCAGCTTCCCTTACTCCGGGACAGGGTTGCCAAACGAGCAGTACTTC.